The 5 T cell receptor beta chains presented below share a single source sample, sequenced in a study of blood T cell repertoires in COVID-19. Sequencing was performed with immunoSEQ multiplex PCR; in TCRdb, only in-frame clones are kept and a portion is missing. The sample shows about 360,000 clones, approximately 80% of them seen only once. The sample comprised peripheral blood. The receptors here all came from a human donor with acute or convalescent COVID-19. The donor label of this sample is uncertain.

This clone was observed once. This chain links TRBV5-4 with TRBJ2-5; 10 bases line up with TRBD2. V lost 4 bases to trimming and J lost 4 bases; unmatched junction nucleotides: 10. Germline V gene data show CDR1 as SGHNT and CDR2 as YYREEE (reference sequence). CDR3 length: 16 amino acids. This CDR3 reads CASSRSLAGGRETQYF. CDR3 in DNA: TGTGCCAGCAGCCGCTCCTTAGCGGGAGGAAGAGAGACCCAGTACTTC.

This rearrangement joins TRBV7-9 to TRBJ2-7, with D possibly TRBD1 on 6 matching bases. CDR3 length: 15 residues. Germline CDR1 and CDR2: SEHNR and FQNEAQ (reference sequence). V lost 5 bases and J lost 3, with 17 bases in between. The CDR3 here is CASSPYNRVDYEQYF. CDR3 sequence (DNA): TGTGCCAGCAGCCCTTACAACAGGGTGGACTACGAGCAGTACTTC.

This chain connects TRBV6-5 to TRBJ2-1; 8 bases are a match to TRBD1. The germline CDR1 and CDR2 sequences are MNHEY and SVGAGI. Trimming at V came to 7 bases and at J to 0 bases, leaving 5 bases not matched to a gene. This CDR3 has 15 residues. The CDR3 region has the DNA TGTGCCAGCACTTCCGACAGGGGCTCCTACAATGAGCAGTTCTTC. Its translation is CASTSDRGSYNEQFF.

The chain couples TRBV30 to TRBJ1-5; D gene unclear. This CDR3 is 14 amino acids long. Germline CDR1 GTSNPN, CDR2 SVGIG (reference sequence). V gave up 4 bases and J gave up 0 bases, with 10 bases separating them. CDR3 protein: CAWNRGNSNQPQHF. CDR3 nucleotides: TGTGCCTGGAATAGAGGGAATAGCAATCAGCCCCAGCATTTT.

To note about this clone: Other DNA sequences of this sample code for an identical CDR3. The chain recombines TRBV18 with TRBJ1-1; 8 bases are shared with TRBD1. Germline V lookup: CDR1 KGHSH, CDR2 LQKENI. CDR3 size: 15 residues. J lost 1 base, V lost 3 bases, and 4 bases had no gene match. CDR3 in DNA: TGTGCCAGCTCACCGGGGGACAGGACGAACACTGAAGCTTTCTTT. This gives the protein CASSPGDRTNTEAFF.